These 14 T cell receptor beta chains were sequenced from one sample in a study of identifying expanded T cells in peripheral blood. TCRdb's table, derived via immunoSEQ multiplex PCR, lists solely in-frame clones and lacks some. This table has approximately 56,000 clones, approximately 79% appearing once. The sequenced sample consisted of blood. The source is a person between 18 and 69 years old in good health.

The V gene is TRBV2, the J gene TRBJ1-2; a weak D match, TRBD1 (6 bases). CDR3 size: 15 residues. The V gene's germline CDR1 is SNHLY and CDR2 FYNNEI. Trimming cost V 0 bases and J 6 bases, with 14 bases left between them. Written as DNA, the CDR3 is TGTGCCAGCAGTGAAGCGCTTCCGGGGGGGCATGGCTACACCTTC. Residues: CASSEALPGGHGYTF.

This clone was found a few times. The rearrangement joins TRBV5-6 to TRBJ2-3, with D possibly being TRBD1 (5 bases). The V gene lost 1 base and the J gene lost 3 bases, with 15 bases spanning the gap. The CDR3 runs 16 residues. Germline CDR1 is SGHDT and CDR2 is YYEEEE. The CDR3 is CASSLNYRQVTDTQYF. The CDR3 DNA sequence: TGTGCCAGCAGCTTGAATTACAGGCAGGTAACAGATACGCAGTATTTT.

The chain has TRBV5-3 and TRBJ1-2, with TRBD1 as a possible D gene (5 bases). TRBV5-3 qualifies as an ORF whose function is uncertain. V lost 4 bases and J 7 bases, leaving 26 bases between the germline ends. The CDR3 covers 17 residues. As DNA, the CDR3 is TGTGCCAGAAGCCGGGGGTCGGGATCAGGTTGTTCTTGTGGCTACACCTTC. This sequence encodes CARSRGSGSGCSCGYTF.

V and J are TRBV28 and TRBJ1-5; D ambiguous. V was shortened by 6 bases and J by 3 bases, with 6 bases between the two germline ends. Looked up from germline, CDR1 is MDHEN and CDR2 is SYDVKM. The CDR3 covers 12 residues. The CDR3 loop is CASREYNQPQHF. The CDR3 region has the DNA TGTGCCAGCAGAGAATACAATCAGCCCCAGCATTTT.

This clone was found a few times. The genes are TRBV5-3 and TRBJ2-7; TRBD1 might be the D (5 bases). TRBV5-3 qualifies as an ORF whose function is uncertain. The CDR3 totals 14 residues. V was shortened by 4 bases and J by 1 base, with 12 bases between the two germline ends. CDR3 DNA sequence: TGTGCCAGAAGCCCTCCGAAGGGGTCCTACGAGCAGTACGTC. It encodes CARSPPKGSYEQYV.

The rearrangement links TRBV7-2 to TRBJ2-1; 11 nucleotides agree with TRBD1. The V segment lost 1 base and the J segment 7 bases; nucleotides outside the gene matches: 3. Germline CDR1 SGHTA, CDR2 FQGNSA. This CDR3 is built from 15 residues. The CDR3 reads CASSLGGTGGNEQFF. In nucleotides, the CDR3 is TGTGCCAGCAGCTTAGGGGGGACAGGGGGGAATGAGCAGTTCTTC. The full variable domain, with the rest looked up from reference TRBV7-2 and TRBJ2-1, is GAGVSQSPSNKVTEKGKDVELRCDPISGHTALYWYRQSLGQGLEFLIYFQGNSAPDKSGLPSDRFSAERTGGSVSTLTIQRTQQEDSAVYLCASSLGGTGGNEQFFGPGTRLTVL.

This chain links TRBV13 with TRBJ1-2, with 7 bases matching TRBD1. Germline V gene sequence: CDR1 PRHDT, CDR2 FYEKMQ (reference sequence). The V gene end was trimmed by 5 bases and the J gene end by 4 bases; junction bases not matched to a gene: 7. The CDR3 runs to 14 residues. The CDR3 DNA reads TGTGCCAGCAGCGTCACAGGGGATTCCTATGGCTACACCTTC. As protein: CASSVTGDSYGYTF. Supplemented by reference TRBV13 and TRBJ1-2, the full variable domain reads AAGVIQSPRHLIKEKRETATLKCYPIPRHDTVYWYQQGPGQDPQFLISFYEKMQSDKGSIPDRFSAQQFSDYHSELNMSSLELGDSALYFCASSVTGDSYGYTFGSGTRLTVV.

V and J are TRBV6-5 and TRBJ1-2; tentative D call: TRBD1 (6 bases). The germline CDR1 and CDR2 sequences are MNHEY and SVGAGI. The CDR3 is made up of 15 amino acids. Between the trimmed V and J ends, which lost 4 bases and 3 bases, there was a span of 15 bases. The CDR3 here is CASSSTGGGDYGYTF. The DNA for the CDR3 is TGTGCCAGCAGTTCCACCGGGGGGGGCGACTATGGCTACACCTTC.

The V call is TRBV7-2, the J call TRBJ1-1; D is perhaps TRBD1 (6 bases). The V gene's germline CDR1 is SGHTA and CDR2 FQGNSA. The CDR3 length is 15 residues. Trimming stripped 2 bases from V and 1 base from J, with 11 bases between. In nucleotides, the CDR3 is TGTGCCAGCAGCTTACGGGGGCGGAGGAACACTGAAGCTTTCTTT. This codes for CASSLRGRRNTEAFF. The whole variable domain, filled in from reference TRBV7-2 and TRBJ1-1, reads GAGVSQSPSNKVTEKGKDVELRCDPISGHTALYWYRQSLGQGLEFLIYFQGNSAPDKSGLPSDRFSAERTGGSVSTLTIQRTQQEDSAVYLCASSLRGRRNTEAFFGQGTRLTVV.

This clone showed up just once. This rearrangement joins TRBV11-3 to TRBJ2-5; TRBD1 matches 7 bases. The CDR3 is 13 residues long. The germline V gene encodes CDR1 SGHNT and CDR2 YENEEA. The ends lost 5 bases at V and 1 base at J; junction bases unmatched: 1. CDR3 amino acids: CASSRDSQETQYF. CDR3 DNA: TGTGCCAGCAGCCGGGACAGCCAAGAGACCCAGTACTTC.

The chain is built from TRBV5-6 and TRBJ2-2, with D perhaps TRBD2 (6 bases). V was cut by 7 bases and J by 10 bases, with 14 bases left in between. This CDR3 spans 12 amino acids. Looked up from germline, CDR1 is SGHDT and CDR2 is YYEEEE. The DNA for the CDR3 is TGTGCCAGCGGCTGGGAGGCCGAGGAGCTGTTTTTT. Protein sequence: CASGWEAEELFF.

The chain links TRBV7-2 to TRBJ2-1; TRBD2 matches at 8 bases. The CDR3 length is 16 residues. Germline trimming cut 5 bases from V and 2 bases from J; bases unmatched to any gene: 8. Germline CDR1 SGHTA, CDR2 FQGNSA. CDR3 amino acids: CASSQHSGVTYNEQFF. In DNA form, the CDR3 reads TGTGCCAGCAGCCAACATAGCGGGGTTACCTACAATGAGCAGTTCTTC.

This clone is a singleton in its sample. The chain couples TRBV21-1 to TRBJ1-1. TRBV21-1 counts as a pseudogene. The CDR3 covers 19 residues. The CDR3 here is CASSKRAESGDSPNTEAFF. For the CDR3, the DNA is TGTGCCAGCAGCAAAAGGGCCGAGTCGGGGGATTCGCCTAACACTGAAGCTTTCTTT.

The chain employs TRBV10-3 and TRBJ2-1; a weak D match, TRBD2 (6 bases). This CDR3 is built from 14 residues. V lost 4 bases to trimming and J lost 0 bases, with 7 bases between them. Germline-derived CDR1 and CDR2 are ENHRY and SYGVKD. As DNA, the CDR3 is TGTGCCATCAGTGTCGGGAGCTCCTACAATGAGCAGTTCTTC. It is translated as CAISVGSSYNEQFF.